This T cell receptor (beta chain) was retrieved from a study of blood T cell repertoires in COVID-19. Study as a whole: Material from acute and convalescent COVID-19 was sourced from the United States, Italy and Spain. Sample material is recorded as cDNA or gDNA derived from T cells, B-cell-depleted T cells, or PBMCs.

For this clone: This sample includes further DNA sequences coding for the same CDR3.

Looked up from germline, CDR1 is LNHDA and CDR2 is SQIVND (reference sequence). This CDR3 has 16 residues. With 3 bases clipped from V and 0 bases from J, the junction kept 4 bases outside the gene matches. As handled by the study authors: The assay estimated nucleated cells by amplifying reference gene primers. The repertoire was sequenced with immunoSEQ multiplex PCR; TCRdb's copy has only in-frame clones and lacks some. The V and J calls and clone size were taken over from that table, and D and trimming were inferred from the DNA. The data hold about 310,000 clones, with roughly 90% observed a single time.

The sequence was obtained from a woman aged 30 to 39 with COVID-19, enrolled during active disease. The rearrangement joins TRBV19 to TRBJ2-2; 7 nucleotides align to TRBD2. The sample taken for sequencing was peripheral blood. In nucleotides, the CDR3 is TGTGCCAGTAGTATCTCTACTAGCGCGAACACCGGGGAGCTGTTTTTT. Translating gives CASSISTSANTGELFF.